Here is one T cell receptor beta chain with its context. Germline CDR1 reads SNHLY; CDR2 reads FYNNEI. Trimming took 4 bases from V and 4 from J; bases not matched to a gene: 7. The CDR3 is 15 residues long. The data belong to a study of PD-L1 blockade in urothelial cancer. Study-wide context: Blood gave a median 141,255 T cells.

Assay used: immunoSEQ multiplex PCR; TCRdb lists only in-frame clones, some missing. The table has under 90,000 clones, roughly 90% seen once. This chain joins TRBV2 and TRBJ1-1, with 9 bases identical to TRBD1. This TCR came from a man aged 55 to 70 with urothelial cancer. The sample consisted of PBMCs, taken around atezolizumab (anti-PD-L1) treatment. DNA of the CDR3: TGTGCCAGCAGTGGCACAGGGGGCGCGGGCACTGAAGCTTTCTTT. Its translation: CASSGTGGAGTEAFF.